This TCR beta chain was sequenced in a study of cytomegalovirus exposure and HLA in healthy donors. About the study: Previous work identified roughly 110 million unique TCR beta sequences from roughly 180 million T cells.

Vbeta (60) and Jbeta (13) primers were used in the PCR. The method was immunoSEQ multiplex PCR; TCRdb's version includes in-frame clones alone and lacks a portion of them. The repertoire has about 100,000 clones, 79% of them found once; the top ten carry approximately 4.1%. The ends were cut back, 5 bases at V and 1 base at J, with 15 bases in the middle. Germline lookup yields CDR1 SGHRS and CDR2 YFSETQ. The CDR3 contains 15 residues. Sequenced: PBMCs. This chain links TRBV5-1 with TRBJ2-5; D is undetermined. The source is a female donor in good health and CMV-seropositive. CDR3 in amino acids: CASRPKTGSQETQYF. For the CDR3, the DNA is TGCGCCAGCAGGCCAAAAACCGGGTCCCAAGAGACCCAGTACTTC. The full variable domain, rest sourced from reference TRBV5-1 and TRBJ2-5, is KAGVTQTPRYLIKTRGQQVTLSCSPISGHRSVSWYQQTPGQGLQFLFEYFSETQRNKGNFPGRFSGRQFSNSRSEMNVSTLELGDSALYLCASRPKTGSQETQYFGPGTRLLVL.